The rows below give T cell receptor beta chains drawn from one sample of a study of T cells and copy number aberrations in small-cell lung cancer. Clones were sequenced by immunoSEQ multiplex PCR, and TCRdb holds only the in-frame ones, with some missing. The sample holds approximately 6,600 clones, approximately 76% seen once. The sequenced sample was normal tissue next to the tumor. These receptor sequences come from a woman in her 70s with small cell lung cancer. Some clones in this sample may be carry-over from other donors' samples. CDR3s include the opening cysteine and the closing phenylalanine or tryptophan. Each record gives: J gene, D gene, V gene, clone size, CDR3 protein, CDR3 DNA. The D gene is left open where the match is weak. Not every row has a clone size; where given, it reads once, few, many or a size class.

>TRBJ2-3|TRBD2|TRBV6-4|.
CARTGTSGSTDTQYF
TGTGCCAGAACCGGGACTAGCGGTTCCACAGATACGCAGTATTTT
>TRBJ2-7|TRBD2|TRBV5-1|.
CASSLSGSGEQYF
TGCGCCAGCAGCTTGTCGGGTAGCGGGGAGCAGTACTTC
>TRBJ2-5|.|TRBV19|.
CASNTIPQETQYF
TGTGCCAGTAATACCATCCCTCAAGAGACCCAGTACTTC
>TRBJ2-7|.|TRBV28|.
CASSRDRVSYEQYF
TGTGCCAGCAGTAGGGACCGAGTCTCCTACGAGCAGTACTTC
>TRBJ1-2|.|TRBV4-3|.
CASSQGGASGYTF
TGCGCCAGCAGCCAAGGGGGCGCGAGTGGCTACACCTTC
>TRBJ2-1|TRBD2|TRBV29-1|.
CSGGTSGRAYEQFF
TGCAGCGGGGGGACTAGCGGGAGGGCCTATGAGCAGTTCTTC
>TRBJ2-3|.|TRBV29-1|.
CSSVDLGGDTQYF
TGCAGCTCTGTGGATTTAGGAGGTGATACGCAGTATTTT
>TRBJ2-2|.|TRBV10-3|.
CAISGGANTGELFF
TGTGCCATCAGTGGAGGGGCGAACACCGGGGAGCTGTTTTTT
>TRBJ2-2|.|TRBV27|once
CASSPNTGKLFF
TGTGCCAGCAGCCCTAACACCGGGAAGCTGTTTTTT
>TRBJ2-5|.|TRBV29-1|few
CSVENRETQYF
TGCAGCGTTGAAAACAGAGAGACCCAGTACTTC
>TRBJ2-3|.|TRBV28|.
CASSAASPLTGFTDTQYF
TGTGCCAGCTCAGCAGCATCCCCTCTGACAGGTTTTACAGATACGCAGTATTTT
>TRBJ2-7|.|TRBV6-1|few
CASSRERWDYEQYF
TGTGCCAGCAGCCGGGAGCGCTGGGACTACGAGCAGTACTTC
>TRBJ2-5|.|TRBV30|.
CAWSVRGGVETQYF
TGTGCCTGGAGTGTACGAGGGGGTGTGGAGACCCAGTACTTC
>TRBJ1-1|.|TRBV7-7|once
CASSKDVNTEAFF
TGTGCTAGCAGCAAGGACGTCAACACTGAAGCTTTCTTT
>TRBJ2-1|TRBD2|TRBV27|.
CASSLLSSGNNEQFF
TGTGCCAGCAGTTTATTGTCTAGCGGGAACAATGAGCAGTTCTTC
>TRBJ2-5|TRBD1|TRBV11-1|once
CASSSRLTGLETQYF
TGTGCCAGCAGCTCCCGGCTGACAGGGCTAGAGACCCAGTACTTC
>TRBJ2-1|TRBD2|TRBV6-4|.
CASSETGAGGNEQFF
TGTGCCAGCAGTGAGACGGGAGCGGGAGGGAATGAGCAGTTCTTC